Presented here are 30 T cell receptor beta chains from one specimen sequenced in a study of blood T cell repertoires in COVID-19. Libraries were prepared by immunoSEQ multiplex PCR; TCRdb keeps only in-frame clonotypes and omits some of them. The sample consists of roughly 140,000 clones, 70% to 90% of them appearing once. Sequenced input: peripheral blood. These receptors all come from a woman in her sixties or seventies with COVID-19, enrolled during active disease.

This chain connects TRBV11-3 to TRBJ2-3, with 8 bases fitting TRBD1. Trimming removed 4 bases from V and 3 bases from J; junction bases left unmatched: 3. The CDR3 is 14 amino acids. CDR1 and CDR2 from the germline V gene are SGHNT and YENEEA. CDR3: CASSSTGVTDTQYF. The CDR3 DNA reads as TGTGCCAGCAGCTCGACAGGGGTGACAGATACGCAGTATTTT.

The chain has TRBV5-1 and TRBJ1-2; D gene uncertain. V was cut by 0 bases and J by 6 bases, with 12 bases left in between. This CDR3 has 14 residues. Germline CDR1 SGHRS, CDR2 YFSETQ. CDR3 residues: CASSLAGDGDGYTF. The CDR3 bases are TGCGCCAGCAGCTTGGCCGGGGATGGGGATGGCTACACCTTC.

The chain recombines TRBV5-1 with TRBJ1-5; no clear D. V dropped 4 bases and J dropped 2 bases, with 10 bases sitting between them. The CDR3 runs to 14 residues. Germline V gene lookup returns CDR1 SGHRS and CDR2 YFSETQ. CDR3 residues: CASSPEGGNQPQHF. CDR3 sequence (DNA): TGCGCCAGCAGCCCGGAGGGAGGCAATCAGCCCCAGCATTTT. Full variable domain (remainder filled in from reference TRBV5-1 and TRBJ1-5): KAGVTQTPRYLIKTRGQQVTLSCSPISGHRSVSWYQQTPGQGLQFLFEYFSETQRNKGNFPGRFSGRQFSNSRSEMNVSTLELGDSALYLCASSPEGGNQPQHFGDGTRLSIL.

This chain uses TRBV6-5 with TRBJ1-6; no clear D. The CDR3 has 14 residues. Germline CDR1 is MNHEY and CDR2 is SVGAGI. The germline V and J ends were trimmed by 6 bases and 10 bases, with 16 bases remaining between them. CDR3 residues: CASSMGRLWSPLHF. In nucleotides, the CDR3 is TGTGCCAGCAGCATGGGCCGGTTATGGTCACCCCTCCACTTT.

The chain links TRBV5-1 to TRBJ2-1; a possible D gene is TRBD1 (5 bases). The CDR3 is made up of 14 amino acids. Looked up from germline, CDR1 is SGHRS and CDR2 is YFSETQ. Trimming pared 3 bases from V and 1 base from J, leaving 8 bases between. CDR3 bases: TGCGCCAGCAGCTCAGGGCAATCCTACAATGAGCAGTTCTTC. This translates into CASSSGQSYNEQFF.

The chain recombines TRBV9 with TRBJ1-1; D is unclear. The length of the CDR3 is 15 residues. Looked up from germline, CDR1 is SGDLS and CDR2 is YYNGEE. Trimming took 0 bases from V and 6 from J, leaving 15 bases between them. As DNA, the CDR3 is TGTGCCAGCAGCGTAGCGCCCTCAACAGCATCTGAAGCTTTCTTT. Its translation is CASSVAPSTASEAFF.

This clone was seen only once. The CDR3 loop is CASSPARVSGELFF. DNA for the CDR3: TGTGCCAGCAGCCCTGCCCGCGTCTCCGGGGAGCTGTTTTTT. This rearrangement joins TRBV11-1 to TRBJ2-2; D not certain. The CDR3 is 14 residues long. Deletions cut 5 bases from V and 6 bases from J, with 13 bases between. Per the germline V gene, CDR1 is SGHAT and CDR2 is FQDESV (reference sequence).

This clone was counted only a few times. The chain combines TRBV27 with TRBJ1-5; D is ambiguous. Germline CDR1 MNHEY, CDR2 SMNVEV (reference sequence). Between the trimmed V and J ends, which lost 10 bases and 0 bases, there was a span of 19 bases. The CDR3 runs 16 residues. The CDR3 reads CATAPWSGDSNQPQHF. The CDR3 nucleotides are TGTGCCACCGCGCCTTGGAGCGGAGATAGCAATCAGCCCCAGCATTTT.

The chain couples TRBV5-6 to TRBJ2-5; no firm D call. V was shortened by 0 bases and J by 4 bases, with 10 bases between the two germline ends. Germline CDR1 and CDR2: SGHDT and YYEEEE. The CDR3 extends over 14 amino acids. The CDR3 region has the DNA TGTGCCAGCAGCTTGGATTCCCGTTCAGAGACCCAGTACTTC. Translated, it gives CASSLDSRSETQYF.

This sequence joins TRBV11-2 and TRBJ1-2, with a tentative D call TRBD1 (6 bases). Germline CDR1 reads SGHAT; CDR2 reads FQNNGV. V lost 4 bases and J lost 3, with 9 bases in between. The CDR3 contains 13 residues. CDR3 nucleotides: TGTGCCAGCAGCTGGTCAGGGGACTATGGCTACACCTTC. Translation: CASSWSGDYGYTF.

The V gene is TRBV27, the J gene TRBJ1-1; D may be TRBD1 (6 bases). CDR1 is MNHEY, CDR2 SMNVEV, per germline (reference sequence). Trimming pared 5 bases from V and 4 bases from J, leaving 17 bases between. The CDR3 has 15 residues. CDR3 nucleotides: TGTGCCAGCAGTCCCCACCGGCAAGGGGGCACTGAAGCTTTCTTT. This gives the protein CASSPHRQGGTEAFF.

This chain links TRBV5-1 with TRBJ2-7, with no clear D. Looked up from germline, CDR1 is SGHRS and CDR2 is YFSETQ. The CDR3 spans 13 residues. Trimming shortened V by 1 base and J by 3 bases, and 8 bases separated the two germline ends. The CDR3 sequence: CASSLTVDYEQYF. As DNA, the CDR3 is TGCGCCAGCAGCTTGACAGTGGACTACGAGCAGTACTTC.

The rearrangement links TRBV24-1 to TRBJ1-1; 8 bases map to TRBD1. CDR3 length equals 16 residues. Germline V gives CDR1 KGHDR, CDR2 SFDVKD. Trimming cost V 3 bases and J 1 base; bases outside gene matches: 6. The CDR3 DNA reads TGTGCCACCAGTGATACCGGGACAGGACAGAACACTGAAGCTTTCTTT. It translates to CATSDTGTGQNTEAFF.

V is TRBV18 and J is TRBJ2-3; 7 bases agree with TRBD2. V lost 3 bases to trimming and J lost 3 bases; unmatched junction nucleotides: 9. The CDR3 is 16 residues long. From germline, CDR1 is KGHSH and CDR2 LQKENI. The CDR3 sequence: CASSPQLGGRTDTQYF. DNA of the CDR3: TGTGCCAGCTCACCGCAACTAGGCGGGAGAACAGATACGCAGTATTTT.

The chain employs TRBV5-1 and TRBJ1-2; tentatively, D is TRBD1 (6 bases). Trimming removed 7 bases from V and 4 bases from J, with 23 bases in between. CDR3 size: 16 residues. Germline loops: CDR1 SGHRS, CDR2 YFSETQ. For the CDR3, the DNA is TGCGCCAGCCGCACCACCCTGCAGGGGTCTTCCTATGGCTACACCTTC. Translated, it gives CASRTTLQGSSYGYTF.

The rearrangement links TRBV3-1 (or the pseudogene TRBV3-2) to TRBJ2-5, with 13 bases identical to TRBD2. The CDR3 sequence is 17 residues long. The germline gives CDR1 LGHDT, CDR2 YNNKEL (reference sequence). V shed 2 bases, J shed 2 bases, and the junction held 5 bases outside the gene matches. Here the CDR3 reads CASSQRTSGRPQETQYF. The CDR3 DNA is TGTGCCAGCAGCCAACGGACTAGCGGGAGACCACAAGAGACCCAGTACTTC.

The CDR3 DNA reads as TGTGCCAGCAGAACCTCCGGGACAGGGGGCTCGAGAGCCAAAAACATTCAGTACTTC. Translated: CASRTSGTGGSRAKNIQYF. This chain links TRBV2 with TRBJ2-4, with TRBD1 matching 12 bases. Germline CDR1 and CDR2: SNHLY and FYNNEI. CDR3 length equals 19 residues. V was pared by 6 bases and J by 0 bases, with 12 bases of the junction left unmatched.

The gene calls are TRBV6-5 and TRBJ2-1, with TRBD2 matching over 10 bases. The germline V gene encodes CDR1 MNHEY and CDR2 SVGAGI. The V gene end was trimmed by 7 bases and the J gene end by 4 bases; junction bases not matched to a gene: 7. The CDR3 consists of 15 residues. The CDR3 DNA reads TGTGCCAGCATTCCTAGCGGGAGAGAATACAATGAGCAGTTCTTC. Its translation is CASIPSGREYNEQFF.

The V call is TRBV5-1, the J call TRBJ2-2, with 8 positions matching TRBD2. The CDR3 has 15 amino acids. V shed 4 bases, J shed 5 bases, and the junction held 7 bases outside the gene matches. CDR1 and CDR2 from the germline V gene are SGHRS and YFSETQ. The CDR3 nucleotides are TGCGCCAGCAGCCAGAGACTAGCGCAAACCGGGGAGCTGTTTTTT. Translated: CASSQRLAQTGELFF.

This chain links TRBV4-1 with TRBJ1-1; weak D call: TRBD1 (6 bases). Trimming took off 3 bases at V and 5 bases at J, with 16 bases between the two ends. Germline CDR1 MGHRA, CDR2 YSYEKL. The CDR3 runs to 15 residues. The CDR3 coding sequence is TGCGCCAGCAGCCAGGCTCGAGGGGGGGCAACTGAAGCTTTCTTT. It encodes CASSQARGGATEAFF.

The chain is built from TRBV10-1 and TRBJ2-5, with D possibly TRBD1 on 6 matching bases. CDR3 size: 16 residues. V lost 3 bases to trimming and J lost 2 bases, with 16 bases between them. The germline gives CDR1 WNHNN, CDR2 SYGVQD (reference sequence). The CDR3 spells CASSESTRTAQETQYF. As DNA, the CDR3 is TGCGCCAGCAGTGAATCAACCCGGACAGCTCAAGAGACCCAGTACTTC.

The chain combines TRBV5-5 with TRBJ2-1, with 9 positions matching TRBD1. Germline assignment: CDR1 SGHKS and CDR2 YYEKEE (reference sequence). The V and J ends lost 0 bases and 2 bases, in that order; junction bases with no gene match: 3. The CDR3 has 16 amino acids. The CDR3 sequence is CASSLVGTGTYNEQFF. CDR3 DNA: TGTGCCAGCAGCTTGGTTGGGACAGGGACCTACAATGAGCAGTTCTTC.

The gene calls are TRBV21-1 and TRBJ2-3; the table's D gene call, TRBD2, was not cross checked with the DNA. TRBV21-1 is a pseudogene. This CDR3 region has 15 residues. This CDR3 is CASSKRPAGVSTQYF. The DNA of the CDR3 is TGTGCCAGCAGCAAAAGACCGGCGGGAGTCTCTACGCAGTATTTT.

The rearrangement uses TRBV7-6 and TRBJ2-3; 9 bases are shared with TRBD1. The V and J ends lost 5 bases and 6 bases, in that order; junction bases with no gene match: 6. Germline loops: CDR1 SGHVS, CDR2 FNYEAQ. The CDR3 extends over 14 amino acids. The CDR3 DNA reads as TGTGCCAGCAGCCAGAACAGGGGGCAGGATACGCAGTATTTT. Translated, it gives CASSQNRGQDTQYF.

CDR3 protein: CASRTGLDNSPLHF. The CDR3 DNA sequence: TGTGCCAGCAGAACAGGGTTAGATAATTCACCCCTCCACTTT. The gene calls are TRBV6-5 and TRBJ1-6; D may be TRBD1 (6 bases). The CDR3 has 14 residues. Per the germline V gene, CDR1 is MNHEY and CDR2 is SVGAGI. V was cut by 6 bases and J by 5 bases, with 11 bases left in between.

The V call is TRBV6-5, the J call TRBJ2-1; 7 bases fit TRBD1. The V gene end was trimmed by 8 bases and the J gene end by 4 bases; junction bases not matched to a gene: 11. This CDR3 has 15 residues. Germline CDR1 and CDR2: MNHEY and SVGAGI. CDR3 DNA: TGTGCCAGCTCAATGGTAGGGGGCGTTTACAATGAGCAGTTCTTC. This encodes CASSMVGGVYNEQFF.

The rearrangement links TRBV11-3 to TRBJ1-5, with 7 bases lining up with TRBD1. The length of the CDR3 is 15 residues. The ends lost 7 bases at V and 4 bases at J; junction bases unmatched: 10. CDR1 is SGHNT and CDR2 is YENEEA in the germline V gene. The CDR3 loop is CASTPDRVDNQPQHF. CDR3 DNA sequence: TGTGCCAGCACCCCCGACAGGGTCGATAATCAGCCCCAGCATTTT.

J is TRBJ2-5 and V is TRBV18; 13 bases map to TRBD2. The V segment lost 1 base and the J segment 5 bases; nucleotides outside the gene matches: 7. The CDR3 covers 17 residues. From germline, CDR1 is KGHSH and CDR2 LQKENI. In DNA form, the CDR3 reads TGTGCCAGCTCACCACTGAAGGGACTAGCGGGGAGCGAGACCCAGTACTTC. It is translated as CASSPLKGLAGSETQYF.

The chain recombines TRBV3-1 (or the pseudogene TRBV3-2) with TRBJ2-1; 12 bases are a match to TRBD2. The CDR3 length is 18 residues. V shed 3 bases and J 4 bases; nucleotides not matched to a gene: 10. Germline CDR1 is LGHDT and CDR2 is YNNKEL (reference sequence). The CDR3 here is CASSQTSGGTNLYNEQFF. CDR3 DNA sequence: TGTGCCAGCAGCCAGACTAGCGGGGGTACCAACTTATACAATGAGCAGTTCTTC.

This chain connects TRBV19 to TRBJ1-5, with 7 positions matching TRBD1. The trim removed 4 bases at V and 4 bases at J, leaving 4 bases unmatched. The CDR3 is 14 amino acids. Germline values: CDR1 LNHDA, CDR2 SQIVND (reference sequence). DNA for the CDR3: TGTGCCAGTAGTACGACAGGGTCTAATCAGCCCCAGCATTTT. This translates into CASSTTGSNQPQHF.